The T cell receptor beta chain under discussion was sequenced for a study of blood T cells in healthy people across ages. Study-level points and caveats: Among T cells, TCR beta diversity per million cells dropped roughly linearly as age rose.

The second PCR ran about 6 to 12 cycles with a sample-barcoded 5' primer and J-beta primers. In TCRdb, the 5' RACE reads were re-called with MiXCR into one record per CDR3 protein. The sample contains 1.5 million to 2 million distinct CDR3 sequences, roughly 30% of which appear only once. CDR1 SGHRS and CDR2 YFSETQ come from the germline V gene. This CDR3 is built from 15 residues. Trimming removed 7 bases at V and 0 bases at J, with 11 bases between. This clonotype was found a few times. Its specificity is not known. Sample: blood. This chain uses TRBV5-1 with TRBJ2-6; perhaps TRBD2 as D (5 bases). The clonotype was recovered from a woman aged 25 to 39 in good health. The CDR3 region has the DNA TGCGCCAGCTCGACGGGAATCTCTGGGGCCAACGTCCTGACTTTC. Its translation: CASSTGISGANVLTF.